The 31 T cell receptor beta chains listed next were all sequenced from one sample in a study of blood T cell repertoires in COVID-19. TCRdb keeps only in-frame clones here, not all; method: immunoSEQ multiplex PCR. The sample records roughly 300,000 clones, about 90% being singletons. The sample comprised PBMCs or T cells enriched from blood (not recorded which). Receptor source: a woman younger than 45 who had recovered from COVID-19.

The count of this clone is one. V gene TRBV5-1 combines with J gene TRBJ2-1, with D maybe TRBD1 (6 bases). Germline V lookup: CDR1 SGHRS, CDR2 YFSETQ. V was shortened by 7 bases and J by 0 bases, with 17 bases between the two germline ends. The CDR3 totals 16 residues. The CDR3 loop reads CASGRDTTFSYNEQFF. Written as DNA, the CDR3 is TGCGCCAGCGGAAGGGACACAACCTTCTCCTACAATGAGCAGTTCTTC.

The rearrangement joins TRBV10-3 to TRBJ2-5; D perhaps matches TRBD1 (6 bases). This CDR3 region has 14 residues. Trimming removed 4 bases at V and 2 bases at J, with 11 bases between. Looked up from germline, CDR1 is ENHRY and CDR2 is SYGVKD. The CDR3 reads CAISVDRRQETQYF. CDR3 bases: TGTGCCATCAGTGTCGACAGGAGACAAGAGACCCAGTACTTC.

The rearrangement joins TRBV9 to TRBJ1-5; D is perhaps TRBD1 (5 bases). The CDR3 runs 14 residues. Germline V gene lookup returns CDR1 SGDLS and CDR2 YYNGEE. With 4 bases removed from V and 2 bases from J, the gap between germline ends came to 10 bases. The chain's CDR3 is CASSQRGGNQPQHF. In DNA form, the CDR3 reads TGTGCCAGCAGCCAACGGGGGGGCAATCAGCCCCAGCATTTT.

This chain joins TRBV5-1 and TRBJ1-3; TRBD1 aligns across 7 bases. Losses at the gene ends were 4 bases for V and 3 bases for J; bases not matched to a gene: 4. Germline CDR1 reads SGHRS; CDR2 reads YFSETQ. This CDR3 has 14 residues. The CDR3 sequence is CASSTSGGGNTIYF. CDR3 DNA: TGCGCCAGCAGCACCTCAGGGGGTGGAAACACCATATATTTT.

The gene calls are TRBV2 and TRBJ1-5; D not resolved. The CDR3 contains 15 residues. Germline V lookup: CDR1 SNHLY, CDR2 FYNNEI. Trimming removed 7 bases at V and 7 bases at J, with 20 bases between. CDR3 amino acids: CASKPGGGNIQPQHF. In DNA, the CDR3 is TGTGCCAGCAAGCCTGGTGGAGGGAATATCCAGCCCCAGCATTTT.

The genes are TRBV9 and TRBJ2-1; TRBD2 agrees at 15 bases. Looked up from germline, CDR1 is SGDLS and CDR2 is YYNGEE. Trimming took 0 bases from V and 1 from J; bases not matched to a gene: 11. The CDR3 length is 21 residues. The CDR3 DNA reads as TGTGCCAGCAGCGTAGATCCAGGGACTAGCGGGGGGCGGAGGTCCTACAATGAGCAGTTCTTC. Translated: CASSVDPGTSGGRRSYNEQFF.

This clone was recorded only once. The gene calls are TRBV5-1 and TRBJ1-1; 7 nucleotides align to TRBD1. The germline CDR1 and CDR2 sequences are SGHRS and YFSETQ. This CDR3 comprises 15 residues. The J segment lost 5 bases and the V segment lost 4 bases, leaving 11 bases of the junction unmatched. CDR3 residues: CASSTRQGVRTEAFF. In DNA form, the CDR3 reads TGCGCCAGCAGCACCCGACAGGGTGTTAGGACTGAAGCTTTCTTT.

This clone has a single count. The V gene is TRBV12-3 or TRBV12-4, the J gene TRBJ1-2, with D possibly being TRBD1 (6 bases). Trimming took 5 bases from V and 5 from J, leaving 12 bases between them. This CDR3 has 13 residues. DNA for the CDR3: TGTGCCAGCAGTCGTGGGACACCTTATGGCTACACCTTC. Translating it yields CASSRGTPYGYTF.

The CDR3 DNA is TGTGCCTGGAGCCAAAATAATTCACCCCTCCACTTT. It specifies CAWSQNNSPLHF. The rearrangement uses TRBV30 and TRBJ1-6, with D unclear. The germline gives CDR1 GTSNPN, CDR2 SVGIG (reference sequence). V was cut by 3 bases and J by 5 bases, with 5 bases left in between. The CDR3 extends over 12 amino acids.

This clone was recorded a few times. V is TRBV20-1 and J is TRBJ2-3, with D possibly matching TRBD2 (5 bases). Germline-derived CDR1 and CDR2 are DFQATT and SNEGSKA (reference sequence). The V end lost 2 bases, the J end lost 6 bases, and 6 bases lay between the germline ends. The CDR3 totals 11 residues. DNA of the CDR3: TGCAGTGCTAGATCGGGGGATACGCAGTATTTT. This translates into CSARSGDTQYF.

The chain employs TRBV30 and TRBJ2-7; 7 nucleotides match TRBD2. Germline V gives CDR1 GTSNPN, CDR2 SVGIG (reference sequence). V was clipped by 2 bases and J by 7 bases; unmatched bases: 11. The length of the CDR3 is 14 residues. Here the CDR3 reads CAWSSGGSSGEQYF. CDR3 DNA: TGTGCCTGGAGTTCGGGGGGATCCTCTGGGGAGCAGTACTTC.

The genes are TRBV19 and TRBJ1-2; no clear D. V was trimmed by 4 bases and J by 4 bases, leaving 7 bases between them. The CDR3 is 12 residues long. The germline gives CDR1 LNHDA, CDR2 SQIVND (reference sequence). CDR3 in amino acids: CASSTPGYGYTF. The CDR3 DNA is TGTGCCAGTAGTACCCCCGGCTATGGCTACACCTTC.

The chain is built from TRBV12-3 or TRBV12-4 and TRBJ1-2, with TRBD1 as a possible D gene (6 bases). Trimming stripped 2 bases from V and 7 bases from J, with 11 bases between. The CDR3 totals 13 residues. CDR3 nucleotide sequence: TGTGCCAGCAGTTTACAGGGGCAGGGTGGCTACACCTTC. It translates to CASSLQGQGGYTF.

The chain links TRBV3-1 (or the pseudogene TRBV3-2) to TRBJ1-2; D perhaps matches TRBD1 (6 bases). Trimming cost V 0 bases and J 0 bases, with 14 bases left between them. Per the germline V gene, CDR1 is LGHDT and CDR2 is YNNKEL (reference sequence). This CDR3 contains 17 residues. CDR3 DNA: TGTGCCAGCAGCCAAGAGTTACAGGGTTTTCCTAACTATGGCTACACCTTC. Translating it yields CASSQELQGFPNYGYTF.

The chain joins TRBV21-1 to TRBJ1-1; the table's D call of TRBD1 was not tested on the DNA. TRBV21-1 is reported as a pseudogene. CDR3 length: 12 amino acids. This CDR3 is CASSTTGSEAFF. Here the CDR3 DNA reads TGTGCCAGCAGCACGACAGGGTCTGAAGCTTTCTTT.

The genes are TRBV19 and TRBJ2-5; 9 nucleotides line up with TRBD2. CDR3 length: 16 amino acids. In germline, CDR1 is LNHDA, CDR2 SQIVND (reference sequence). The V segment lost 0 bases and the J segment 3 bases; nucleotides outside the gene matches: 5. The CDR3 DNA reads as TGTGCCAGTAGTATAGATCGCTCTAGCGGGGAAGAGACCCAGTACTTC. Encoded protein: CASSIDRSSGEETQYF. Full variable domain (missing parts from reference TRBV19 and TRBJ2-5): DGGITQSPKYLFRKEGQNVTLSCEQNLNHDAMYWYRQDPGQGLRLIYYSQIVNDFQKGDIAEGYSVSREKKESFPLTVTSAQKNPTAFYLCASSIDRSSGEETQYFGPGTRLLVL.

V gene TRBV9 combines with J gene TRBJ2-7; D may be TRBD1 (6 bases). V was trimmed by 0 bases and J by 0 bases, leaving 10 bases between them. The CDR3 has 15 amino acids. Germline V gene sequence: CDR1 SGDLS, CDR2 YYNGEE. The CDR3 region has the DNA TGTGCCAGCAGCGTAGCGGCAGGGGCCTCCTACGAGCAGTACTTC. Protein product: CASSVAAGASYEQYF.

The V call is TRBV10-3, the J call TRBJ2-7, with 9 bases matching TRBD1. The junction had 6 bases not matched to a gene; V was cut back by 5 bases and J by 1 base. Germline V gene sequence: CDR1 ENHRY, CDR2 SYGVKD. This CDR3 region has 15 residues. CDR3 residues: CAISIGTGKSYEQYF. The DNA of the CDR3 is TGTGCCATCAGTATTGGGACAGGGAAGTCCTACGAGCAGTACTTC.

This chain joins TRBV4-1 and TRBJ2-7; TRBD1 matches at 8 bases. CDR3 length equals 15 residues. Germline V lookup: CDR1 MGHRA, CDR2 YSYEKL. The ends lost 4 bases at V and 2 bases at J; junction bases unmatched: 7. CDR3 nucleotide sequence: TGCGCCAGCAGCCTGGAGACAGGGGAGCCCTACGAGCAGTACTTC. Translated: CASSLETGEPYEQYF.

The chain carries TRBV25-1 and TRBJ1-2; D may be TRBD1 (6 bases). Germline V gene data show CDR1 as MGHDK and CDR2 as SYGVNS. Trimming took 0 bases from V and 8 from J, leaving 13 bases between them. This CDR3 comprises 14 residues. The CDR3 sequence is CASSEYNRVEGYTF. The DNA of the CDR3 is TGTGCCAGCAGTGAATATAACAGGGTTGAGGGCTACACCTTC.

This sequence joins TRBV19 and TRBJ2-2, with a weak D call TRBD1 (5 bases). V was trimmed by 1 base and J by 0 bases, leaving 9 bases between them. The CDR3 totals 16 residues. From germline, CDR1 is LNHDA and CDR2 SQIVND (reference sequence). The CDR3 reads CASSIVPGSNTGELFF. The CDR3 coding sequence is TGTGCCAGTAGTATAGTGCCAGGGTCGAACACCGGGGAGCTGTTTTTT.

This chain links TRBV28 with TRBJ1-1; possible D gene TRBD1, 6 bases. CDR1 and CDR2 from the germline V gene are MDHEN and SYDVKM. The CDR3 length is 12 residues. V lost 5 bases to trimming and J lost 8 bases, with 12 bases between them. The CDR3 nucleotides are TGTGCCAGCAGTGGGGGGGCGGCAGAAGCTTTCTTT. It yields the protein CASSGGAAEAFF. Full variable domain (remainder filled in from reference TRBV28 and TRBJ1-1): DVKVTQSSRYLVKRTGEKVFLECVQDMDHENMFWYRQDPGLGLRLIYFSYDVKMKEKGDIPEGYSVSREKKERFSLILESASTNQTSMYLCASSGGAAEAFFGQGTRLTVV.

CDR3 residues: CASSLEGRLTNTEAFF. CDR3 bases: TGTGCCAGCAGCTTGGAGGGCCGACTCACGAACACTGAAGCTTTCTTT. The chain is built from TRBV7-8 and TRBJ1-1, with unresolved D. V was trimmed by 3 bases and J by 1 base, leaving 15 bases between them. Germline CDR1 is SGHVS and CDR2 is FQNEAQ. The CDR3 contains 16 residues.

The chain combines TRBV11-2 with TRBJ2-2; D is unclear. The CDR3 spans 14 residues. V lost 3 bases, J lost 1 base, and 6 bases lay in between. Per the germline V gene, CDR1 is SGHAT and CDR2 is FQNNGV. CDR3 coding DNA: TGTGCCAGCAGCTTTTACAGGAACACCGGGGAGCTGTTTTTT. This encodes CASSFYRNTGELFF.

The gene calls are TRBV7-9 and TRBJ2-6; D unresolved. The CDR3 spans 15 residues. Germline-derived CDR1 and CDR2 are SEHNR and FQNEAQ (reference sequence). Deletions cut 2 bases from V and 4 bases from J, with 9 bases between. The DNA for the CDR3 is TGTGCCAGCAGCTTATTGGTGCGCGGGGCCAACGTCCTGACTTTC. Amino acid sequence: CASSLLVRGANVLTF.

The chain carries TRBV19 and TRBJ2-5; 10 nucleotides agree with TRBD2. Trimming at V came to 9 bases and at J to 5 bases, leaving 12 bases not matched to a gene. Germline V gene data show CDR1 as LNHDA and CDR2 as SQIVND (reference sequence). The CDR3 consists of 15 residues. CDR3 amino acids: CASRESGGAAETQYF. In DNA form, the CDR3 reads TGTGCCAGCAGGGAGAGCGGGGGGGCGGCGGAGACCCAGTACTTC.

This clone was counted once. The CDR3 DNA follows: TGTGCCAGCAGTTTAACAGGGGGCCTTAACTATGGCTACACCTTC. Translating gives CASSLTGGLNYGYTF. This chain connects TRBV27 to TRBJ1-2; 9 nucleotides agree with TRBD1. Germline CDR1 reads MNHEY; CDR2 reads SMNVEV (reference sequence). The CDR3 runs to 15 residues. The V segment lost 2 bases and the J segment 1 base; nucleotides outside the gene matches: 2.

The chain combines TRBV4-2 with TRBJ2-5; D unclear. Germline V CDR1 and CDR2: LGHNA, YNFKEQ. V dropped 0 bases and J dropped 5 bases, with 22 bases sitting between them. This CDR3 is built from 18 residues. CDR3: CASSQDRLGQVALETQYF. Written as DNA, the CDR3 is TGTGCCAGCAGCCAAGATCGATTGGGCCAGGTCGCACTTGAGACCCAGTACTTC.

The rearrangement links TRBV4-1 to TRBJ1-2; perhaps TRBD1 as D (5 bases). CDR1 and CDR2 from the germline V gene are MGHRA and YSYEKL. There are 16 residues in the CDR3. Trimming left V 0 bases short and J 0 bases short, with 11 bases between. The CDR3 DNA follows: TGCGCCAGCAGCCAAGATGATGGCAGGGCTAACTATGGCTACACCTTC. This translates into CASSQDDGRANYGYTF.

The rearrangement uses TRBV5-6 and TRBJ1-3; no definite D call. The CDR3 runs 15 residues. Deletions cut 0 bases from V and 5 bases from J, with 12 bases between. The germline V gene has CDR1 SGHDT and CDR2 YYEEEE. CDR3: CASSLAAGTRNTIYF. The CDR3 nucleotides are TGTGCCAGCAGCTTGGCCGCAGGAACTCGAAACACCATATATTTT.

The chain recombines TRBV19 with TRBJ1-2; D is unclear. Trimming took 1 base from V and 8 from J, leaving 8 bases between them. Germline V gives CDR1 LNHDA, CDR2 SQIVND (reference sequence). The CDR3 sequence is 12 residues long. CDR3 in amino acids: CASSIVRGGYTF. CDR3 nucleotides: TGTGCCAGTAGTATAGTCCGGGGAGGCTACACCTTC.